These 9 T cell receptor beta chains share one sample of origin, sequenced in a study of T-cell reconstitution after alpha-beta-depleted transplantation in children. Unique molecular identifiers were used in preparing the TCRbeta library. MiXCR was run by TCRdb on the PCR reads, yielding one entry per CDR3 protein. Of about 610,000 distinct CDR3 sequences in the sample, 10% are singletons; the top ten hold about 4.2%. Material: PBMCs from the stem cell graft donor, obtained from the stem cell graft. The receptors stem from a human donor who donated a stem cell graft to a child with acute myeloid leukemia.

The chain joins TRBV29-1 to TRBJ2-7; possible D gene TRBD1, 7 bases. V shed 4 bases and J shed 6 bases, with 22 bases lying between them. The CDR3 runs 15 residues. Germline CDR1 SQVTM, CDR2 ANQGSEA. CDR3 sequence reads: CSVGGGPGAGGEQYF. DNA for the CDR3: TGCAGCGTTGGAGGGGGGCCTGGGGCAGGGGGCGAGCAGTACTTC.

This clonotype was counted only a few times. This chain links TRBV4-3 with TRBJ1-5; D uncertain. The germline gives CDR1 LGHNA, CDR2 YSLEER. Trimming shortened V by 0 bases and J by 4 bases, and 10 bases separated the two germline ends. The CDR3 extends over 15 amino acids. CDR3 coding DNA: TGCGCCAGCAGCCAAGAGGAGAGTAGTAATCAGCCCCAGCATTTT. It specifies CASSQEESSNQPQHF.

This clonotype was picked up many times. V and J are TRBV4-3 and TRBJ2-2, with 9 bases fitting TRBD2. The trim removed 4 bases at V and 4 bases at J, leaving 4 bases unmatched. The germline V gene encodes CDR1 LGHNA and CDR2 YSLEER. The CDR3 spans 15 residues. As DNA, the CDR3 is TGCGCCAGCAGCCTGGGACTAGCTAGCACCGGGGAGCTGTTTTTT. Its translation: CASSLGLASTGELFF.

The rearrangement links TRBV5-1 to TRBJ2-5, with 8 bases fitting TRBD2. V lost 7 bases to trimming and J lost 1 base; unmatched junction nucleotides: 15. CDR1 is SGHRS and CDR2 is YFSETQ in the germline V gene. The CDR3 consists of 17 residues. The CDR3 coding sequence is TGCGCCAGCTCTCCCGACGGGGGGGTAGCGCTCCAAGAGACCCAGTACTTC. This sequence encodes CASSPDGGVALQETQYF.

The V and J genes are TRBV20-1 and TRBJ2-3; D gene unclear. The CDR3 spans 15 residues. The V gene's germline CDR1 is DFQATT and CDR2 SNEGSKA (reference sequence). V lost 3 bases and J lost 1, with 14 bases in between. In nucleotides, the CDR3 is TGCAGTGCTAGTCTCTCGGGCGCAGGCACAGATACGCAGTATTTT. Translated: CSASLSGAGTDTQYF.

In this sample, this clonotype turned up many times. The chain carries TRBV29-1 and TRBJ1-1; D possibly corresponds to TRBD1 (5 bases). CDR1 and CDR2 from the germline V gene are SQVTM and ANQGSEA. This CDR3 spans 14 amino acids. The V gene lost 3 bases and the J gene lost 1 base, with 12 bases spanning the gap. The CDR3 nucleotides read TGCAGCGTTGACATAACGGGGACGAACACTGAAGCTTTCTTT. The encoded protein is CSVDITGTNTEAFF.

This clonotype was counted between two and nine times. The CDR3 DNA sequence: TGCAGTGCTAGCGACAGGGGGGAAACGAACACCGGGGAGCTGTTTTTT. Translation gives CSASDRGETNTGELFF. The genes are TRBV20-1 and TRBJ2-2; 9 bases are a match to TRBD1. Trimming removed 3 bases from V and 0 bases from J; junction bases left unmatched: 5. The germline V gene encodes CDR1 DFQATT and CDR2 SNEGSKA (reference sequence). The CDR3 has 16 residues.

The chain links TRBV5-1 to TRBJ2-7; D unresolved. The V and J ends lost 0 bases and 2 bases respectively, with 9 bases between them. This CDR3 region has 14 residues. CDR1 is SGHRS and CDR2 is YFSETQ in the germline V gene. The DNA of the CDR3 is TGCGCCAGCAGCTTGGAAGGGCAGCCCTACGAGCAGTACTTC. Translated: CASSLEGQPYEQYF.

This clonotype has a count of ten or more. The V gene is TRBV7-9, the J gene TRBJ2-5, with TRBD2 matching 8 bases. This CDR3 contains 17 residues. Germline CDR1 reads SEHNR; CDR2 reads FQNEAQ (reference sequence). V dropped 3 bases and J dropped 4; count of bases not matched to a gene: 13. This chain's CDR3 is CASSFLVAGMDRETQYF. The CDR3 DNA follows: TGTGCCAGCAGCTTTCTGGTAGCGGGAATGGATCGAGAGACCCAGTACTTC.